The next 16 T cell receptor beta chains were all read from a single sample in a study of cytomegalovirus exposure and HLA in healthy donors. PCR amplification relied on 60 Vbeta primers (plus 13 Jbeta primers). Only in-frame clones appear in the TCRdb table, and some are missing; sequencing was by immunoSEQ multiplex PCR. The repertoire consists of around 90,000 clones, with roughly 85% occurring once and the leading ten covering about 7.7%. The sample was PBMCs. These receptors originate from a man aged 40-50 years in good health and CMV-seropositive.

The CDR3 DNA reads TGTGCCACCAGCAGAGAGCGAAGTAGCGGGAGTACGTCCTACAATGAGCAGTTCTTC. It encodes CATSRERSSGSTSYNEQFF. This chain joins TRBV15 and TRBJ2-1, with 9 bases that match TRBD2. The J segment lost 1 base and the V segment lost 0 bases, leaving 10 bases of the junction unmatched. Germline loops: CDR1 LNHNV, CDR2 YYDKDF (reference sequence). The CDR3 sequence is 19 residues long.

The rearrangement uses TRBV2 and TRBJ1-5; 7 bases agree with TRBD1. CDR1 is SNHLY and CDR2 is FYNNEI in the germline V gene. This CDR3 comprises 13 residues. With V trimmed by 6 bases and J by 6 bases, 5 bases remained unmatched. This CDR3 reads CASRNRGGQPQHF. The CDR3, as DNA: TGTGCCAGCAGAAACAGGGGCGGTCAGCCCCAGCATTTT.

This chain connects TRBV5-4 to TRBJ2-7; 13 positions match TRBD2. This CDR3 contains 16 residues. Losses at the gene ends were 0 bases for V and 3 bases for J; bases not matched to a gene: 3. Germline assignment: CDR1 SGHNT and CDR2 YYREEE (reference sequence). CDR3 in DNA: TGTGCCAGCAGCTTGGGGGGACTAGCGGGAAACTACGAGCAGTACTTC. It specifies CASSLGGLAGNYEQYF. The variable domain in full, completed from reference TRBV5-4 and TRBJ2-7, reads ETGVTQSPTHLIKTRGQQVTLRCSSQSGHNTVSWYQQALGQGPQFIFQYYREEENGRGNFPPRFSGLQFPNYSSELNVNALELDDSALYLCASSLGGLAGNYEQYFGPGTRLTVT.

The J gene is TRBJ1-1, the V gene TRBV28; TRBD1 matches at 8 bases. V gave up 3 bases and J gave up 0 bases; unmatched junction bases: 9. The V gene's germline CDR1 is MDHEN and CDR2 SYDVKM. The CDR3 runs to 17 residues. The CDR3 nucleotides read TGTGCCAGCAGTTTTTCGCCGACAGGGGCCTTGAACACTGAAGCTTTCTTT. Protein product: CASSFSPTGALNTEAFF.

The chain combines TRBV10-2 with TRBJ2-7, with TRBD1 matching over 8 bases. The CDR3 consists of 15 residues. The germline CDR1 and CDR2 sequences are WSHSY and SAAADI. Germline trimming cut 3 bases from V and 1 base from J; bases unmatched to any gene: 5. CDR3 protein: CASSDNRGLSYEQYF. The DNA of the CDR3 is TGCGCCAGCAGTGACAACAGGGGGTTGTCCTACGAGCAGTACTTC.

This rearrangement joins TRBV5-1 to TRBJ2-3; no clear D. The CDR3 spans 12 residues. Germline V lookup: CDR1 SGHRS, CDR2 YFSETQ. Between the trimmed V and J ends, which lost 4 bases and 6 bases, there was a span of 9 bases. The CDR3 DNA sequence: TGCGCCAGCAGCGTTAGTGCCGATACGCAGTATTTT. This codes for CASSVSADTQYF.

V and J are TRBV4-2 and TRBJ2-3; maybe TRBD2 (7 bases). The CDR3 is 16 amino acids. V was clipped by 1 base and J by 4 bases, with 15 bases between them. Germline V CDR1 and CDR2: LGHNA, YNFKEQ. The CDR3 coding sequence is TGTGCCAGCAGCCAAGTTGGGGGGGCACAACCAGATACGCAGTATTTT. This encodes CASSQVGGAQPDTQYF.

In the case of this clone: The junction does not match germline at one end; this may be a read error. The V gene is TRBV7-7, the J gene TRBJ2-2; D possibly corresponds to TRBD2 (5 bases). Germline V gives CDR1 SSHAT, CDR2 FNYEAQ (reference sequence). The CDR3 sequence is 14 residues long. CDR3 residues: CASRKLEAAGELFF. The CDR3 nucleotides are TGTGCTAGCAGAAAGTTGGAGGCGGCTGGGGAGCTGTTTTTT.

V is TRBV4-1 and J is TRBJ1-4; unclear D gene. This CDR3 spans 14 amino acids. Deletions cut 1 base from V and 1 base from J, with 4 bases between. The germline V gene encodes CDR1 MGHRA and CDR2 YSYEKL. The CDR3 spells CASSQGGTNEKLFF. In nucleotides, the CDR3 is TGCGCCAGCAGCCAAGGAGGAACTAATGAAAAACTGTTTTTT.

The V and J genes are TRBV18 and TRBJ2-5; a possible D gene is TRBD1 (5 bases). This CDR3 comprises 14 residues. V lost 0 bases and J lost 3, with 8 bases in between. The V gene's germline CDR1 is KGHSH and CDR2 LQKENI. The CDR3 coding sequence is TGTGCCAGCTCACCACCGGGCAGGGAAGAGACCCAGTACTTC. Its translation: CASSPPGREETQYF.

This clone came up a few times. The germline gene is not matched at one end of the junction; a read error may be the cause. The J gene is TRBJ1-5, the V gene TRBV7-7, with D unresolved. Germline V gene data show CDR1 as SSHAT and CDR2 as FNYEAQ (reference sequence). This CDR3 comprises 13 residues. This CDR3 reads CASTRSNNQPQHF. CDR3 nucleotides: TGTGCTAGCACCCGTTCTAACAATCAGCCCCAGCATTTT.

V usage is TRBV28 and J usage is TRBJ1-5; 9 bases are a match to TRBD1. CDR3 length equals 15 residues. Germline V gives CDR1 MDHEN, CDR2 SYDVKM. V was pared by 4 bases and J by 5 bases, with 6 bases of the junction left unmatched. Written as DNA, the CDR3 is TGTGCCAGCAGTTCCCGCGGGACAGGGTATCAGCCCCAGCATTTT. The encoded protein is CASSSRGTGYQPQHF.

The chain joins TRBV6-6 to TRBJ1-5; perhaps TRBD1 as D (5 bases). Per germline, CDR1 MNHNY and CDR2 SVGAGI (reference sequence). This CDR3 is built from 13 residues. V was clipped by 4 bases and J by 4 bases, with 8 bases between them. DNA of the CDR3: TGTGCCAGCAGTTTTGGGGGGAATCAGCCCCAGCATTTT. It yields the protein CASSFGGNQPQHF.

The rearrangement links TRBV5-1 to TRBJ2-5; 10 bases agree with TRBD1. Judging by the DNA end, TRBJ2-7 fits better; the J call may be wrong. Germline CDR1 and CDR2: SGHRS and YFSETQ. The CDR3 covers 15 residues. CDR3: CASSLGDRGLHEQYF. As DNA, the CDR3 is TGCGCCAGCAGCTTGGGGGACAGGGGATTACACGAGCAGTACTTC.

This clone was observed a handful of times. The rearrangement joins TRBV5-1 to TRBJ2-5; D is ambiguous. The CDR3 loop spans 15 amino acids. V was cut by 3 bases and J by 1 base, with 13 bases left in between. From germline, CDR1 is SGHRS and CDR2 YFSETQ. This CDR3 is CASSWSVRLQETQYF. The CDR3 DNA is TGCGCCAGCAGCTGGTCGGTCCGCCTCCAAGAGACCCAGTACTTC.

This clone was seen more than once but under ten times. This chain uses TRBV5-1 with TRBJ2-5; possibly TRBD1 for D (6 bases). Trimming removed 7 bases from V and 4 bases from J, with 14 bases in between. CDR1 and CDR2 (germline): SGHRS, YFSETQ. This CDR3 has 13 amino acids. As DNA, the CDR3 is TGCGCCAGCGGAACAGGGAGCGGAGAGACCCAGTACTTC. This codes for CASGTGSGETQYF.